The subject of this entry is one T cell receptor (beta chain). Antigen specificity is unknown. The data are from a study of cytomegalovirus exposure and HLA in healthy donors. Study-level points and caveats: Compared with the roughly 700-donor mean, an Asian-associated ancestry cluster reportedly had fewer N-insertions, according to a later analysis.

The PCR made use of 60 Vbeta and 13 Jbeta primers. The method was immunoSEQ multiplex PCR; TCRdb's version includes in-frame clones alone and lacks a portion of them. The profile shows fewer than 140,000 clones, 82% of them singletons. The CDR3 totals 17 residues. The trim removed 0 bases at V and 3 bases at J, leaving 8 bases unmatched. Germline V lookup: CDR1 SGHRS, CDR2 YFSETQ. This clonotype was obtained from a man aged 50 to 60 in good health and CMV-seronegative. The chain has TRBV5-1 and TRBJ2-2; 7 bases agree with TRBD1. The sample was PBMCs. CDR3 in DNA: TGCGCCAGCAGCTTGGCTCAAGGGGGCTTTCACACCGGGGAGCTGTTTTTT. This encodes CASSLAQGGFHTGELFF.